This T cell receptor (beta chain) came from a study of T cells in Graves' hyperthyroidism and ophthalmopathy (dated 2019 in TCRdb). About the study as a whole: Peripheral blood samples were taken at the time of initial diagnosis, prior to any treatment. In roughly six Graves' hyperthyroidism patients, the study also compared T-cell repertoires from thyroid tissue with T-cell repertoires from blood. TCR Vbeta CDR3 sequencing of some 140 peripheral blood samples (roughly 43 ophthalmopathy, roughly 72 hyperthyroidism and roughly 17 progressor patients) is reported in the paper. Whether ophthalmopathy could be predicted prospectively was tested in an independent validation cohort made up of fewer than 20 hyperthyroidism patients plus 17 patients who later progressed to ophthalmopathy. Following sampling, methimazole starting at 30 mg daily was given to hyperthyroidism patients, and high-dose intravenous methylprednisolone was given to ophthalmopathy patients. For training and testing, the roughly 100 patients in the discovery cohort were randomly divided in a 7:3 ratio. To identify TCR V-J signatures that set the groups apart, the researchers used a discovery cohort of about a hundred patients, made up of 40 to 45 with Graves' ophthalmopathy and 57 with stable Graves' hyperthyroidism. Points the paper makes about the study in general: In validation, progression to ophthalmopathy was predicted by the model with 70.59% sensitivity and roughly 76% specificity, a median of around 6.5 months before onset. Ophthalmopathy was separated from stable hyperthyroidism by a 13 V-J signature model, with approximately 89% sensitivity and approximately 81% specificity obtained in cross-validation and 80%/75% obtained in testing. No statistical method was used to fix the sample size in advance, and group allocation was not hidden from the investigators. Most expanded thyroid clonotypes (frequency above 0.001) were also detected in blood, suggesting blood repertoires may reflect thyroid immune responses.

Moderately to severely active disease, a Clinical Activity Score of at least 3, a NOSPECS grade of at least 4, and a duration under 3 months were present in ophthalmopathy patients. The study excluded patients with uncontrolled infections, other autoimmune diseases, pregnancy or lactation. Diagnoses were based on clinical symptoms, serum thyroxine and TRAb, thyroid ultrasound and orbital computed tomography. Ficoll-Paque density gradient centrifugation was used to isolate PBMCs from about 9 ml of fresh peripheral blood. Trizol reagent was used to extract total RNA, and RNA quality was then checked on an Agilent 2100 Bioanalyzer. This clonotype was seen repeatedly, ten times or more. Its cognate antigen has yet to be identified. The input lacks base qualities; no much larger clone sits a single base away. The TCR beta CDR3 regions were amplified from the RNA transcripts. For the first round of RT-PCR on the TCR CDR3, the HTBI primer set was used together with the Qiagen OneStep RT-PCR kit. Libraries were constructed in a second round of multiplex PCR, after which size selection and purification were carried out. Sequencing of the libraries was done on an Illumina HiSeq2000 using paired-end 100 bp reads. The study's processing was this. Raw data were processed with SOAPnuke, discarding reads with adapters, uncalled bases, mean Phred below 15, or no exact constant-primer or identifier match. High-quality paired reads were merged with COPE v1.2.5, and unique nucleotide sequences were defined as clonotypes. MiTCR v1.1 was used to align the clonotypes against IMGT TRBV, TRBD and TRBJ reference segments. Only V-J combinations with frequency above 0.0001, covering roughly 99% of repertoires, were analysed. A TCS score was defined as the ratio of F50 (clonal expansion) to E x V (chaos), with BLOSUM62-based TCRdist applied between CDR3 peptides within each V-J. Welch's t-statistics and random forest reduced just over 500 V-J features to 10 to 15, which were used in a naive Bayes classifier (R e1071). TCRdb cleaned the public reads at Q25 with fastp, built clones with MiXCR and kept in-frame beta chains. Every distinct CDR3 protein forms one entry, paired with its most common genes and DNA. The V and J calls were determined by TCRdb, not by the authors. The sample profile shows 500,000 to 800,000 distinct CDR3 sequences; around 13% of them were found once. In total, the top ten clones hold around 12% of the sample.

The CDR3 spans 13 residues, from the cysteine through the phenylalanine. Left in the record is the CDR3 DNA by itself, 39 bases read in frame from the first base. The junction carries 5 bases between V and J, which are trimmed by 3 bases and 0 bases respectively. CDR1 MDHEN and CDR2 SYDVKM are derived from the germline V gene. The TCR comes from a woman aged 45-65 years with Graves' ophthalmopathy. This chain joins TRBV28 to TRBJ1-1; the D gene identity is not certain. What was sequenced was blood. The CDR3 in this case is CASSLWVNTEAFF. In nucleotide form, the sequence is TGTGCCAGCAGTTTGTGGGTGAACACTGAAGCTTTCTTT.